Listed below are T cell receptor beta chains from one sample, sequenced in a study of blood T cell repertoires in COVID-19. Clones were read by immunoSEQ multiplex PCR, and TCRdb kept only the in-frame ones, dropping some. The repertoire holds some 240,000 clones, with about nine tenths as singletons. The sample comprised peripheral blood. The origin of the receptors is a man between 60 and 75 years old who had recovered from COVID-19. The CDR3 runs from the conserved cysteine through the conserved F or W. The D gene is left open where the match is weak. Clone size is given for some rows only: seen once, a few or many times, or a class if the clone is expanded.

J gene | D gene | V gene | clone size | CDR3 DNA | CDR3 protein
TRBJ1-3 | . | TRBV27 | . | TGTGCCAGCAGTTTAGGGTCGGGCTCTGGAAACACCATATATTTT | CASSLGSGSGNTIYF
TRBJ2-5 | TRBD1 | TRBV29-1 | once | TGCAGCGCCGGGACAGGGGGCCGAGGCGGGGAGACCCAGTACTTC | CSAGTGGRGGETQYF
TRBJ2-7 | TRBD2 | TRBV19 | . | TGTGCCAGTAGTACCCCTGGAGCGGGAGTGAGAATTAACTTC | CASSTPGAGVRINF
TRBJ2-1 | TRBD2 | TRBV11-2 | . | TGTGCCAGCAGCTTAGCCGGGACTAGCGGAATCAATGAGCAGTTCTTC | CASSLAGTSGINEQFF
TRBJ1-5 | . | TRBV6-2/TRBV6-3 | . | TGTGCCAGCAGTTACCAGACAGGCGTCTCCCCGATTAGCAATCAGCCCCAGCATTTT | CASSYQTGVSPISNQPQHF
TRBJ2-3 | TRBD1 | TRBV11-1 | . | TGTGCCAGCAGCTCGGACAGGGGACTCACAGATACGCAGTATTTT | CASSSDRGLTDTQYF
TRBJ2-3 | TRBD1 | TRBV5-6 | . | TGTGCCACCGGGACAGGGACCATAGATACGCAGTATTTT | CATGTGTIDTQYF
TRBJ2-5 | TRBD2 | TRBV7-9 | . | TGTGCCAGCAGCTTAACCGGGACTAGCGGGAGAGAGACCCAGTACTTC | CASSLTGTSGRETQYF
TRBJ2-7 | . | TRBV28 | . | TGTGCCAGCAGTTTATCCCTCTACGAGCAGTACTTC | CASSLSLYEQYF
TRBJ2-7 | TRBD2 | TRBV6-2/TRBV6-3 | . | TGTGCCAGCAGTTTAGCGGGAGCCTCCTACGAGCAGTACTTC | CASSLAGASYEQYF
TRBJ2-3 | . | TRBV7-2 | . | TGTGCCAGCAGCTTATCATACCTAGCAGATACGCAGTATTTT | CASSLSYLADTQYF
TRBJ2-7 | . | TRBV10-3 | once | TGTGCCATCAGTGGCAGTAGCGGTATCTCCCACGAGCAGTACTTC | CAISGSSGISHEQYF
TRBJ1-1 | TRBD1 | TRBV5-4 | . | TGTGCCAGCAGCGCCCAGACAGGGTGGGGCACTGAAGCTTTCTTT | CASSAQTGWGTEAFF